This TCR beta chain is from a study of human T cells and chemical hapten exposure (dated by TCRdb to the early 2020s). About the full investigation: For sensitization, 2% DPC in acetone was applied to an approximately 2 cm by approximately 2 cm area of upper inner arm skin. Throughout the study period of roughly 24 weeks, patients also received therapeutic DPC doses to the scalp every week. Patch testing was done on the upper back using Finn chambers containing 0.01% DPC, and results were scored after 6 days according to International Contact Dermatitis Research Group standards. Most of the patients in the cohort were female, and the cohort covered alopecia areata with under or over 50% scalp involvement, alopecia totalis and alopecia universalis. Libraries were combined into a pool for sequencing, and differences in TCR yield between samples came mainly from small differences in library volumes within the pool. This study followed changes in the peripheral blood TCR repertoire in vivo during primary and secondary sensitization of alopecia patients to the hapten diphenylcyclopropenone (DPC). Blood was sampled from patients pre-sensitization (week 0) and at 2, 6 and about 24 weeks after DPC sensitization. Some 29 alopecia patients provided blood for TCR sequencing at one to four time points (pre-sensitization, 2, 6 and 24 weeks). General study outcomes and caveats: After repeated subsampling, the strength of the expansion versus patch-test correlation and the threshold at which it became significant changed. DPC sensitization did not change the number of TCRs with a frequency above 1 in 1000, and there was no evidence of changes in global repertoire structure. Because all patients had alopecia, a presumed autoimmune disease, the immune response of the patients might differ from that of healthy individuals. The number of PT1 expanded TCRs positively correlated with patch test score, significant at thresholds 8, 16 and 32 but not 4. Expanded TCRs formed significantly more large CDR3 similarity clusters than pre-sensitization or healthy control sets, consistent with antigen-driven responses.

Library preparation used RACE. Data came from a NextSeq 500. During library preparation, unique molecular identifiers were attached to individual cDNA molecules so that TCRs could be counted quantitatively and reproducibly. For every blood RNA sample, sequencing covered both the TCR alpha and TCR beta chains. The source study handled its data this way. A median of about 100,000 TCRs per sample was observed, with a range of about 20,000 to 700,000. The Decombinator software suite was used to annotate V, J and CDR3 in the TCR reads. Every sample was subsampled to the same number of TCRs (28,000) for the PS versus PT1 abundance plots. TCRs were defined as expanded if absent before sensitization and observed at least eight times at the 2-week time point. Using fastp at Q25 and MiXCR, TCRdb reprocessed the public reads and kept productive beta chains. Entries that share a CDR3 protein sequence are merged under the most common genes and DNA. TCRdb, not the original authors, processed these V and J calls. Present in this sample are 110,000 to 150,000 distinct CDR3 sequences, approximately 12% of which were seen just once. The ten largest clones capture around 1.4% of the sample.

Here V drops 5 bases and J drops 6 bases, and the junction holds 5 bases not matched to any gene. Including the terminal cysteine and phenylalanine, the CDR3 comprises 14 residues. Only the CDR3 region is kept as DNA, spanning 42 bases read in frame from base 1. From the germline V gene, CDR1 is SGHTA and CDR2 is FQGNSA. This clonotype was seen only a few times. This clone's antigen is unknown. It has no much larger one-base neighbor in the sample; base qualities were not kept. Taken with the paper, the label for time point translates to: patch test 2, 6 weeks after DPC sensitization. The sample's treatment or condition label, in plain terms: therapeutic diphenylcyclopropenone sensitization with weekly scalp DPC. At every patch-test visit, the blood draw took place before the patch test was put on. Patients were considered eligible if aged 18 to 70, diagnosed with alopecia and deemed suitable for DPC therapy, and patients were excluded if pregnant. Total RNA was extracted from unfractionated whole blood collected in Tempus Blood RNA tubes.

The sample consisted of whole blood, taken in connection with sensitization to the hapten diphenylcyclopropenone (DPC). The chain employs TRBV7-2 and TRBJ2-2, and 8 junction bases match TRBD2. The origin of this receptor is a woman between 50 and 59 years old with alopecia areata. Some clones in this sample may be carry-over from other donors' samples. The CDR3 amino acid sequence is: CASSHSGKSGELFF. The DNA sequence reads TGTGCCAGCAGCCATAGCGGGAAATCCGGGGAGCTGTTTTTT.